The 8 T cell receptor beta chains reported below all come from one sample, sequenced in a study of blood T cell repertoires in COVID-19. Produced via immunoSEQ multiplex PCR; TCRdb's table is partial and in-frame only. The sample lists 150,000 to 200,000 clones; about 87% were seen once. Sequenced input: peripheral blood. All receptors come from a man younger than 35 with active or convalescent COVID-19.

This chain joins TRBV14 and TRBJ2-7; 7 bases line up with TRBD2. Germline V gene sequence: CDR1 SGHDN, CDR2 FVKESK. This CDR3 comprises 14 residues. After removal of 6 bases from V and 6 bases from J, the junction contained 11 bases not matched to a gene. The chain's CDR3 is CASSQTGGYSEQYV. CDR3 in DNA: TGTGCCAGCAGTCAAACCGGGGGGTACAGCGAGCAGTACGTC.

The genes are TRBV6-4 and TRBJ2-6; 8 bases fit TRBD1. Germline V CDR1 and CDR2: MRHNA, SNTAGT. After removal of 0 bases from V and 4 bases from J, the junction contained 8 bases not matched to a gene. This CDR3 comprises 18 residues. CDR3 coding DNA: TGTGCCAGCAGTGACTCCTTTAACAGGGGGGAAGGGGCCAACGTCCTGACTTTC. Its protein is CASSDSFNRGEGANVLTF.

The V call is TRBV6-5, the J call TRBJ2-3, with 7 nucleotides matching TRBD2. The junction had 7 bases not matched to a gene; V was cut back by 6 bases and J by 7 bases. Per the germline V gene, CDR1 is MNHEY and CDR2 is SVGAGI. The CDR3 runs to 13 residues. CDR3 residues: CASRREGSHTQYF. CDR3 nucleotide sequence: TGTGCCAGCAGGAGGGAGGGCAGTCATACGCAGTATTTT.

The table lists this clone with a count of one. The rearrangement joins TRBV5-4 to TRBJ2-3; 11 nucleotides line up with TRBD1. With 4 bases clipped from V and 6 bases from J, the junction kept 10 bases outside the gene matches. The CDR3 sequence is 16 residues long. Germline V gene lookup returns CDR1 SGHNT and CDR2 YYREEE (reference sequence). Written as DNA, the CDR3 is TGTGCCAGCAGCCCAATGGGGACAGGGGGGTGGGATACGCAGTATTTT. This gives the protein CASSPMGTGGWDTQYF. The full variable domain, in which reference TRBV5-4 and TRBJ2-3 provide the parts outside the CDR3, is ETGVTQSPTHLIKTRGQQVTLRCSSQSGHNTVSWYQQALGQGPQFIFQYYREEENGRGNFPPRFSGLQFPNYSSELNVNALELDDSALYLCASSPMGTGGWDTQYFGPGTRLTVL.

The chain recombines TRBV30 with TRBJ2-3; 7 nucleotides agree with TRBD2. CDR1 is GTSNPN and CDR2 is SVGIG in the germline V gene (reference sequence). With 0 bases clipped from V and 0 bases from J, the junction kept 0 bases outside the gene matches. This CDR3 has 14 residues. The CDR3 DNA reads as TGTGCCTGGAGTGTGGGGGGGAGCACAGATACGCAGTATTTT. Residues: CAWSVGGSTDTQYF. The full variable domain, rest sourced from reference TRBV30 and TRBJ2-3, is SQTIHQWPATLVQPVGSPLSLECTVEGTSNPNLYWYRQAAGRGLQLLFYSVGIGQISSEVPQNLSASRPQDRQFILSSKKLLLSDSGFYLCAWSVGGSTDTQYFGPGTRLTVL.

The chain is built from TRBV25-1 and TRBJ2-5; no clear D. Germline CDR1 MGHDK, CDR2 SYGVNS. V was shortened by 2 bases and J by 1 base, with 11 bases between the two germline ends. This CDR3 is 15 amino acids long. The CDR3 here is CASSERGVSQETQYF. CDR3 coding DNA: TGTGCCAGCAGTGAACGAGGAGTTTCCCAAGAGACCCAGTACTTC.

This sequence joins TRBV6-5 and TRBJ1-1; D is perhaps TRBD1 (5 bases). The CDR3 runs 14 residues. In germline, CDR1 is MNHEY, CDR2 SVGAGI. V was cut by 2 bases and J by 6 bases, with 13 bases left in between. CDR3 amino acids: CASSYDSGRPEAFF. CDR3 in DNA: TGTGCCAGCAGTTACGATTCAGGGAGGCCTGAAGCTTTCTTT.

The CDR3 DNA reads as TGTGCCACCTTAGGGGGCGAGGAAGGCTACACCTTC. It specifies CATLGGEEGYTF. V usage is TRBV15 and J usage is TRBJ1-2, with 7 bases lining up with TRBD1. The V gene's germline CDR1 is LNHNV and CDR2 YYDKDF (reference sequence). Trimming removed 8 bases from V and 8 bases from J; junction bases left unmatched: 8. The CDR3 contains 12 residues.